These 27 T cell receptor beta chains came from one sample sequenced in a study of early T cells in non-severe SARS-CoV-2 infection. From the 5' RACE reads, TCRdb called clonotypes with MiXCR, one entry per CDR3 protein. Seen here are 40,000 to 45,000 distinct CDR3 sequences, approximately 6.1% observed once, and the top ten hold less than 25%. Source: whole blood, taken at baseline. These receptor sequences come from an adult who was a healthcare worker with PCR-confirmed SARS-CoV-2 infection or an uninfected control (not recorded which).

This clonotype was counted at least ten times. The CDR3 loop is CASSSTKGQPQHF. CDR3 in DNA: TGTGCCAGCAGCAGTACTAAGGGTCAGCCCCAGCATTTT. The chain combines TRBV7-6 with TRBJ1-5; D is unresolved. Germline V CDR1 and CDR2: SGHVS, FNYEAQ. This CDR3 spans 13 amino acids. V shed 5 bases and J shed 6 bases, with 11 bases lying between them. Filled out from reference TRBV7-6 and TRBJ1-5, the complete variable domain reads GAGVSQSPRYKVTKRGQDVALRCDPISGHVSLYWYRQALGQGPEFLTYFNYEAQQDKSGLPNDRFSAERPEGSISTLTIQRTEQRDSAMYRCASSSTKGQPQHFGDGTRLSIL.

This clonotype showed up many times. The chain combines TRBV3-1 with TRBJ1-6, with unresolved D. Germline CDR1 and CDR2: LGHDT and YNNKEL (reference sequence). The V end lost 3 bases, the J end lost 10 bases, and 16 bases lay between the germline ends. The CDR3 extends over 15 amino acids. The DNA for the CDR3 is TGTGCCAGCAGCCACTCGTTTGGGATGCAATCACCCCTCCACTTT. Protein: CASSHSFGMQSPLHF.

This clonotype was recorded many times. This chain links TRBV6-2 or TRBV6-3 with TRBJ2-1; D might be TRBD2 (5 bases). Germline CDR1 MNHEY, CDR2 SVGEGT. V lost 2 bases and J 4 bases, leaving 6 bases between the germline ends. The CDR3 loop spans 13 amino acids. CDR3 region: CASSYGLYNEQFF. CDR3 DNA sequence: TGTGCCAGCAGTTACGGACTGTACAATGAGCAGTTCTTC.

CDR3 in DNA: TGTGCCAGCAGCAGACAGCAGACCTACGAGCAGTACTTC. Translation: CASSRQQTYEQYF. The chain links TRBV13 to TRBJ2-7, with D possibly matching TRBD1 (5 bases). V was shortened by 5 bases and J by 2 bases, with 10 bases between the two germline ends. Germline CDR1 PRHDT, CDR2 FYEKMQ (reference sequence). The CDR3 totals 13 residues.

This clonotype was observed many times. The chain recombines TRBV5-1 with TRBJ1-3; D not resolved. This CDR3 is 15 amino acids long. Germline values: CDR1 SGHRS, CDR2 YFSETQ. V was pared by 4 bases and J by 2 bases, with 13 bases between. The CDR3 DNA sequence: TGCGCCAGCAGCCCAACATTCTCGACTGGAAACACCATATATTTT. Translated, it gives CASSPTFSTGNTIYF.

This chain joins TRBV30 and TRBJ2-3; TRBD2 agrees at 12 bases. The V gene end was trimmed by 3 bases and the J gene end by 3 bases; junction bases not matched to a gene: 4. In germline, CDR1 is GTSNPN, CDR2 SVGIG (reference sequence). The CDR3 has 15 amino acids. As DNA, the CDR3 is TGTGCCTGGAGGGGGGGACTAGCGGGTACAGATACGCAGTATTTT. Residues: CAWRGGLAGTDTQYF.

This clonotype was seen ten or more times. This chain links TRBV6-1 with TRBJ2-2; D gene ambiguous. The CDR3 extends over 14 amino acids. CDR1 is MNHNS, CDR2 SASEGT, per germline. Trimming cost V 3 bases and J 4 bases, with 9 bases left between them. CDR3 nucleotides: TGTGCCAGCAGTGACAGGCTTCGCACCGGGGAGCTGTTTTTT. This translates into CASSDRLRTGELFF.

This clonotype was recorded at least ten times. The chain is built from TRBV12-3 or TRBV12-4 and TRBJ1-2; 9 bases are shared with TRBD1. This CDR3 contains 13 residues. With 7 bases clipped from V and 7 bases from J, the junction kept 7 bases outside the gene matches. CDR3 sequence (DNA): TGTGCCAGCACCCCTGACAGGGGGGCTGGCTACACCTTC. Residues: CASTPDRGAGYTF.

This clonotype was picked up many times. V is TRBV10-3 and J is TRBJ2-7; D is undetermined. Between the trimmed V and J ends, which lost 0 bases and 6 bases, there was a span of 12 bases. This CDR3 contains 14 residues. Per germline, CDR1 ENHRY and CDR2 SYGVKD. The DNA for the CDR3 is TGTGCCATCAGTGAGTCATACCGGGCCCCCGAGCAGTACTTC. Encoded protein: CAISESYRAPEQYF.

This clonotype was seen repeatedly, ten times or more. This sequence joins TRBV5-4 and TRBJ2-3; 9 nucleotides align to TRBD1. The CDR3 loop spans 16 amino acids. The V and J ends lost 5 bases and 5 bases, in that order; junction bases with no gene match: 12. The germline V gene encodes CDR1 SGHNT and CDR2 YYREEE (reference sequence). Here the CDR3 DNA reads TGTGCCAGCAGTTCGGCGGGACAGGGCAATCAAGATACGCAGTATTTT. Translated, it gives CASSSAGQGNQDTQYF.

This clonotype was recorded many times. DNA for the CDR3: TGCGCCAGCAGCCAATTTCACAATCAGCCCCAGCATTTT. It yields the protein CASSQFHNQPQHF. V gene TRBV4-3 combines with J gene TRBJ1-5; D is undetermined. This CDR3 has 13 amino acids. V dropped 2 bases and J dropped 3 bases, with 5 bases sitting between them. Looked up from germline, CDR1 is LGHNA and CDR2 is YSLEER.

There are many counts of this clonotype. The chain links TRBV7-2 to TRBJ1-2; D possibly corresponds to TRBD1 (6 bases). Germline CDR1 is SGHTA and CDR2 is FQGNSA. The CDR3 consists of 14 residues. The V end was cut by 4 bases, the J end by 0 bases, with 9 bases between. The CDR3 spells CASSSRDTNYGYTF. CDR3 nucleotide sequence: TGTGCCAGCAGCTCCCGGGACACTAACTATGGCTACACCTTC.

This clonotype was seen more than once but under ten times. The chain couples TRBV6-2 or TRBV6-3 to TRBJ1-5, with a possible D match to TRBD1 (5 bases). Germline CDR1 MNHEY, CDR2 SVGEGT. The CDR3 is 13 amino acids. The V and J ends lost 6 bases and 4 bases respectively, with 10 bases between them. CDR3 loop: CASSPGANQPQHF. CDR3 DNA sequence: TGTGCCAGCAGCCCCGGGGCTAATCAGCCCCAGCATTTT.

A single count supports this clonotype. The genes are TRBV6-2 or TRBV6-3 and TRBJ2-1, with D unresolved. This CDR3 has 14 amino acids. Germline lookup yields CDR1 MNHEY and CDR2 SVGEGT. V gave up 0 bases and J gave up 6 bases, with 9 bases separating them. CDR3 sequence: CASSYSISANEQFF. CDR3 sequence (DNA): TGTGCCAGCAGTTACTCGATCTCTGCCAATGAGCAGTTCTTC.

In this sample, this clonotype turned up many times. An end of the junction differs from the germline gene, which may be a read error. The chain uses TRBV27 and TRBJ2-3, with D maybe TRBD2 (5 bases). CDR1 MNHEY and CDR2 SMNVEV come from the germline V gene (reference sequence). This CDR3 comprises 8 residues. CDR3 in amino acids: CAREAVPF. The CDR3 DNA follows: TGTGCCCGTGAAGCGGTTCCTTTT.

This clonotype turned up a few times. The chain links TRBV9 to TRBJ1-1, with a possible D match to TRBD1 (5 bases). CDR3 size: 13 residues. Trimming removed 3 bases from V and 4 bases from J, with 10 bases in between. Germline assignment: CDR1 SGDLS and CDR2 YYNGEE. CDR3 in amino acids: CASSAGGGTEAFF. DNA for the CDR3: TGTGCCAGCAGCGCCGGGGGAGGCACTGAAGCTTTCTTT.

The rearrangement joins TRBV7-2 to TRBJ2-3, with TRBD2 matching over 9 bases. Trimming took 0 bases from V and 5 from J; bases not matched to a gene: 3. In germline, CDR1 is SGHTA, CDR2 FQGNSA. The CDR3 is 15 residues long. CDR3: CASSLAAGGGDTQYF. CDR3 DNA: TGTGCCAGCAGCTTAGCAGCGGGAGGAGGAGATACGCAGTATTTT.

Only a few counts were recorded for this clonotype. The chain employs TRBV20-1 and TRBJ2-7; tentatively, D is TRBD2 (6 bases). Trimming shortened V by 7 bases and J by 6 bases, and 25 bases separated the two germline ends. The CDR3 is 15 amino acids. The germline V gene has CDR1 DFQATT and CDR2 SNEGSKA (reference sequence). CDR3 sequence (DNA): TGCAGTGGATTGCCACGGGAGAAAAGACTACGCGAGCAGTACTTC. Translated: CSGLPREKRLREQYF.

In this sample, this clonotype turned up a few times. The chain combines TRBV29-1 with TRBJ2-3, with D perhaps TRBD2 (6 bases). Germline V CDR1 and CDR2: SQVTM, ANQGSEA. This CDR3 spans 13 amino acids. The V and J ends lost 7 bases and 2 bases respectively, with 13 bases between them. CDR3 nucleotide sequence: TGCAGCGGAGGGACTGGGGCCACAGATACGCAGTATTTT. Translated, it gives CSGGTGATDTQYF.

By share of the sample, this clonotype is medium-sized. V gene TRBV6-2 or TRBV6-3 combines with J gene TRBJ2-7; TRBD1 agrees at 10 bases. V lost 2 bases, J lost 0 bases, and 10 bases stayed unmatched. CDR1 MNHEY and CDR2 SVGEGT come from the germline V gene. The CDR3 runs 18 residues. The CDR3 sequence: CASSYGTGAIPSSYEQYF. The CDR3 region has the DNA TGTGCCAGCAGTTACGGGACAGGGGCTATTCCGAGCTCCTACGAGCAGTACTTC.

This clonotype has a count of ten or more. V gene TRBV12-3 or TRBV12-4 combines with J gene TRBJ2-1; D is possibly TRBD1 or TRBD2 (5 bases each). V gave up 8 bases and J gave up 4 bases, with 12 bases separating them. CDR3 size: 13 residues. The CDR3 region has the DNA TGTGCCAGCCATCGGGACCCTTACAATGAGCAGTTCTTC. This sequence encodes CASHRDPYNEQFF.

This clonotype occurred many times. The CDR3 region is CSASYADTQYF. CDR3 coding DNA: TGCAGTGCCTCGTACGCAGATACGCAGTATTTT. V usage is TRBV20-1 and J usage is TRBJ2-3; D uncertain. Germline V lookup: CDR1 DFQATT, CDR2 SNEGSKA (reference sequence). The ends were cut back, 6 bases at V and 4 bases at J, with 8 bases in the middle. CDR3 length: 11 amino acids.

V gene TRBV28 combines with J gene TRBJ2-5; tentative D call: TRBD1 (5 bases). V lost 2 bases and J lost 6, with 19 bases in between. This CDR3 has 16 amino acids. Germline V gene sequence: CDR1 MDHEN, CDR2 SYDVKM. The CDR3 is CASSLLGQGFEKTQYF. The CDR3 DNA follows: TGTGCCAGCAGTTTACTTGGGCAGGGCTTCGAAAAGACCCAGTACTTC. The whole variable domain, remainder taken from reference TRBV28 and TRBJ2-5, is DVKVTQSSRYLVKRTGEKVFLECVQDMDHENMFWYRQDPGLGLRLIYFSYDVKMKEKGDIPEGYSVSREKKERFSLILESASTNQTSMYLCASSLLGQGFEKTQYFGPGTRLLVL.

The sample holds a few counts of this clonotype. V gene TRBV6-2 or TRBV6-3 combines with J gene TRBJ2-7; D possibly corresponds to TRBD2 (5 bases). Germline V gene lookup returns CDR1 MNHEY and CDR2 SVGEGT. The ends were cut back, 7 bases at V and 3 bases at J, with 13 bases in the middle. The CDR3 extends over 13 amino acids. The CDR3 region is CASNGGLGYEQYF. The CDR3 bases are TGTGCCAGCAATGGAGGCCTTGGCTACGAGCAGTACTTC.

V is TRBV29-1 and J is TRBJ2-7, with a weak D call TRBD1 (6 bases). Looked up from germline, CDR1 is SQVTM and CDR2 is ANQGSEA. V lost 4 bases to trimming and J lost 6 bases, with 16 bases between them. The CDR3 has 13 residues. The CDR3 DNA is TGCAGCGTTGCGATATCACAGGGCGGCGAGCAGTACTTC. This encodes CSVAISQGGEQYF.

This clonotype has a count of ten or more. The chain has TRBV4-3 and TRBJ2-7; tentatively, D is TRBD1 (5 bases). The V and J ends lost 1 base and 6 bases respectively, with 13 bases between them. Germline lookup yields CDR1 LGHNA and CDR2 YSLEER. The CDR3 is 14 residues long. CDR3 sequence reads: CASSQGFTGTEQYF. The CDR3 nucleotides read TGCGCCAGCAGCCAAGGATTCACAGGTACCGAGCAGTACTTC.

The sample holds many counts of this clonotype. The chain couples TRBV7-2 to TRBJ2-7; 7 bases align to TRBD2. This CDR3 has 15 amino acids. V trimming: 5 bases; J trimming: 2 bases; junction bases outside the gene matches: 9. Germline assignment: CDR1 SGHTA and CDR2 FQGNSA. CDR3 sequence: CASSPLGRGTYEQYF. The CDR3 bases are TGTGCCAGCAGCCCCCTTGGGCGGGGGACCTACGAGCAGTACTTC.